The 2 T cell receptor beta chains listed next were all sequenced from one sample in a study of T cell repertoires in cytomegalovirus infection. Antigen specificity for these receptors is unknown. One entry per CDR3 protein, called by TCRdb with MiXCR from the reads. The sample has 700,000 to 900,000 distinct CDR3 sequences; almost 30% are singletons. The material was cultured CD8+ T cells from PBMCs, obtained from culture after CMV antigen stimulation. These receptors were collected from a human donor in good health (CMV status not recorded). Some clones in this sample may be carry-over from other donors' samples.

The chain carries TRBV20-1 and TRBJ1-4; possibly TRBD1 for D (5 bases). The length of the CDR3 is 15 residues. The germline V and J ends were trimmed by 0 bases and 5 bases, with 13 bases remaining between them. Per germline, CDR1 DFQATT and CDR2 SNEGSKA (reference sequence). CDR3 DNA: TGCAGTGCTAGAGATCCGGACACTTGGAATGAAAAACTGTTTTTT. It encodes CSARDPDTWNEKLFF.

The rearrangement links TRBV29-1 to TRBJ2-7; D possibly corresponds to TRBD2 (5 bases). Germline CDR1 is SQVTM and CDR2 is ANQGSEA. This CDR3 region has 12 residues. Trimming removed 4 bases from V and 2 bases from J, with 9 bases in between. The CDR3: CSVGLGAYEQYF. The CDR3 nucleotides are TGCAGCGTTGGGCTCGGGGCCTACGAGCAGTACTTC.